The rows below give T cell receptor beta chains drawn from one sample of a study of blood T cell repertoires in COVID-19. Generated by immunoSEQ multiplex PCR, the TCRdb table keeps only in-frame clones and is missing some. The table records 350,000 to 550,000 clones, more than 85% of them present only once. The sample comprised peripheral blood. The receptor source for this set is a woman under 40 with acute or convalescent COVID-19. The CDR3 runs from the conserved cysteine through the conserved F or W. Fields, in order: V gene, J gene, clone size, D gene, CDR3 DNA, CDR3 protein. A D gene is named only where the DNA matches it firmly. Clone size, where shown, is once, few, many, or a class for clones that have expanded.

v_gene: TRBV5-4; j_gene: TRBJ2-7; abundance: few; d_gene: TRBD1; CDR3nt: TGTGCCAGCAGCTGGAAGGGGGCTGCGGACGAGCAGTACTTC; CDR3aa: CASSWKGAADEQYF
v_gene: TRBV6-5; j_gene: TRBJ2-3; abundance: NA; d_gene: NA; CDR3nt: TGTGCCAGCACTGGGGGCAGGTTCACAGATACGCAGTATTTT; CDR3aa: CASTGGRFTDTQYF
v_gene: TRBV5-1; j_gene: TRBJ1-5; abundance: NA; d_gene: NA; CDR3nt: TGCGCCAGCAGCTTGGGCGGGGGCCGCAATCAGCCCCAGCATTTT; CDR3aa: CASSLGGGRNQPQHF
v_gene: TRBV5-1; j_gene: TRBJ2-7; abundance: NA; d_gene: TRBD1; CDR3nt: TGCGCCAGCAGCTTGGCCATAGGACAGGGGAACTACGAGCAATACTTC; CDR3aa: CASSLAIGQGNYEQYF
v_gene: TRBV18; j_gene: TRBJ2-3; abundance: NA; d_gene: NA; CDR3nt: TGTGCCAGCTCACCCGGGACTGACACAGATACGCAGTATTTT; CDR3aa: CASSPGTDTDTQYF
v_gene: TRBV30; j_gene: TRBJ2-3; abundance: once; d_gene: TRBD1; CDR3nt: TGTGCCTGGAGTATAAAGGGGGCCGGCACAGATACGCAGTATTTT; CDR3aa: CAWSIKGAGTDTQYF
v_gene: TRBV2; j_gene: TRBJ1-1; abundance: once; d_gene: NA; CDR3nt: TGTGCCAGCAGCCTCCTCGGGCAGGGGAACACTGAAGCTTTCTTT; CDR3aa: CASSLLGQGNTEAFF
v_gene: TRBV7-8; j_gene: TRBJ2-2; abundance: few; d_gene: NA; CDR3nt: TGTGCCAGCAGCTTACAGTCTAGGGGCACCGGGGAGCTGTTTTTT; CDR3aa: CASSLQSRGTGELFF
v_gene: TRBV5-6; j_gene: TRBJ1-1; abundance: NA; d_gene: NA; CDR3nt: TGTGCCAGCAGCGCCGGGGGGCAGGGGAATGCTGAAGCTTTCTTT; CDR3aa: CASSAGGQGNAEAFF
v_gene: TRBV6-2/TRBV6-3; j_gene: TRBJ1-6; abundance: NA; d_gene: TRBD1; CDR3nt: TGTGCCAGCAGTGCTCGAGGACAGGGAAATAATTCACCCCTCCACTTT; CDR3aa: CASSARGQGNNSPLHF
v_gene: TRBV7-9; j_gene: TRBJ1-3; abundance: NA; d_gene: NA; CDR3nt: TGTGCCAGCAGCTTAGACGTTAAGATCGGTTTTGGAAACACCATATATTTT; CDR3aa: CASSLDVKIGFGNTIYF
v_gene: TRBV12-3/TRBV12-4; j_gene: TRBJ2-3; abundance: NA; d_gene: NA; CDR3nt: TGTGCCAGCAGGCCTGCTTTGAGCGATACGCAGTATTTT; CDR3aa: CASRPALSDTQYF
v_gene: TRBV5-1; j_gene: TRBJ2-2; abundance: NA; d_gene: TRBD1; CDR3nt: TGCGCCAGCAGCCTTCCGGGACAGGGATACACCGGGGAGCTGTTTTTT; CDR3aa: CASSLPGQGYTGELFF
v_gene: TRBV5-6; j_gene: TRBJ1-5; abundance: once; d_gene: NA; CDR3nt: TGTGCCAGCAGCTGGGGGAGGGATCAGCCCCAGCATTTT; CDR3aa: CASSWGRDQPQHF
v_gene: TRBV5-1; j_gene: TRBJ2-7; abundance: NA; d_gene: TRBD1; CDR3nt: TGCGCCAGCAGCAACCGGGACAGGGGGGACTACGAGCAGTACTTC; CDR3aa: CASSNRDRGDYEQYF
v_gene: TRBV5-1; j_gene: TRBJ2-5; abundance: NA; d_gene: NA; CDR3nt: TGCGCCAGCAGCGTAAGTGGGCAGGGGCAAGAGACCCAGTACTTC; CDR3aa: CASSVSGQGQETQYF
v_gene: TRBV23-1; j_gene: TRBJ2-4; abundance: NA; d_gene: NA; CDR3nt: TGCGCCAGCAGTCACCTCCTCGGGGGCAAAAACATTCAGTACTTC; CDR3aa: CASSHLLGGKNIQYF
v_gene: TRBV28; j_gene: TRBJ1-5; abundance: NA; d_gene: TRBD1; CDR3nt: TGTGCCAGCAGTTCGTCATTCCGGGACAGGGGCAATCAGCCCCAGCATTTT; CDR3aa: CASSSSFRDRGNQPQHF
v_gene: TRBV9; j_gene: TRBJ2-7; abundance: NA; d_gene: NA; CDR3nt: TGTGCCAGCAGCGTAGGGTCAGGTGTCCACGAGCAGTACTTC; CDR3aa: CASSVGSGVHEQYF
v_gene: TRBV19; j_gene: TRBJ1-4; abundance: NA; d_gene: TRBD1; CDR3nt: TGTGCCAGTAGTACGCACAGGGGGACTAATGAAAAACTGTTTTTT; CDR3aa: CASSTHRGTNEKLFF
v_gene: TRBV6-4; j_gene: TRBJ2-3; abundance: NA; d_gene: TRBD2; CDR3nt: TGTGCCAGCAGTCCGACTAGCGGGAGACTCACAGATACGCAGTATTTT; CDR3aa: CASSPTSGRLTDTQYF
v_gene: TRBV18; j_gene: TRBJ1-1; abundance: NA; d_gene: NA; CDR3nt: TGTGCCAGCTCACCATCAGTCGGGAAGAACACTGAAGCTTTCTTT; CDR3aa: CASSPSVGKNTEAFF
v_gene: TRBV15; j_gene: TRBJ1-5; abundance: NA; d_gene: TRBD1; CDR3nt: TGTGCCGCCAGCGTAGGGGGCAGGGGCAATCAGCCCCAGCATTTT; CDR3aa: CAASVGGRGNQPQHF
v_gene: TRBV11-3; j_gene: TRBJ1-5; abundance: NA; d_gene: NA; CDR3nt: TGTGCCAGCAGCTTAGATGCCACAAAAAAAGGGGCGGAAGACAATCAGCCCCAGCATTTT; CDR3aa: CASSLDATKKGAEDNQPQHF
v_gene: TRBV4-1; j_gene: TRBJ2-3; abundance: NA; d_gene: TRBD1; CDR3nt: TGCGCCAGCGGTGCTGGACAGGGTGGCACAGATACGCAGTATTTT; CDR3aa: CASGAGQGGTDTQYF
v_gene: TRBV6-2/TRBV6-3; j_gene: TRBJ1-2; abundance: NA; d_gene: NA; CDR3nt: TGTGCCAGCAGTTTGGGGGCGCACCCCCTTTTGGGTGCCGGGGGCTACACCTTC; CDR3aa: CASSLGAHPLLGAGGYTF
v_gene: TRBV30; j_gene: TRBJ2-2; abundance: NA; d_gene: TRBD2; CDR3nt: TGTGCCTGGAACCCGGTGGTAGCGGGGGCGCTCACCGGGGAGCTGTTTTTT; CDR3aa: CAWNPVVAGALTGELFF
v_gene: TRBV9; j_gene: TRBJ1-2; abundance: NA; d_gene: TRBD1; CDR3nt: TGTGCCAGCAGCCCAGGGGGCGGGAAGAACTATGGCTACACCTTC; CDR3aa: CASSPGGGKNYGYTF
v_gene: TRBV18; j_gene: TRBJ2-7; abundance: NA; d_gene: NA; CDR3nt: TGTGCCAGCTCACCACCGGGGACGACAGGCCCCCACTACGAGCAGTACTTC; CDR3aa: CASSPPGTTGPHYEQYF
v_gene: TRBV6-5; j_gene: TRBJ1-1; abundance: NA; d_gene: NA; CDR3nt: TGTGCCAGCAGGGCGGCCACTGAAGCTTTCTTT; CDR3aa: CASRAATEAFF
v_gene: TRBV3-1/TRBV3-2; j_gene: TRBJ2-5; abundance: NA; d_gene: TRBD1; CDR3nt: TGTGCCAGCAGCCCCCGGACAGGGGGCGGGGAGACCCAGTACTTC; CDR3aa: CASSPRTGGGETQYF
v_gene: TRBV12-3/TRBV12-4; j_gene: TRBJ1-1; abundance: NA; d_gene: TRBD1; CDR3nt: TGTGCCAGCAGCCACAGGGGGCGAGCTTTCTTT; CDR3aa: CASSHRGRAFF
v_gene: TRBV24-1; j_gene: TRBJ2-4; abundance: NA; d_gene: NA; CDR3nt: TGTGCCACCAGTGATTACAGCTATGTCGGGGGTAGCAAAAACATTCAGTACTTC; CDR3aa: CATSDYSYVGGSKNIQYF
v_gene: TRBV9; j_gene: TRBJ1-2; abundance: NA; d_gene: NA; CDR3nt: TGTGCCAGCAGTCCCAGCGACAGGCCCCCCCCCACATTCTATGGCTACACCTTC; CDR3aa: CASSPSDRPPPTFYGYTF
v_gene: TRBV7-9; j_gene: TRBJ1-2; abundance: NA; d_gene: TRBD1; CDR3nt: TGTGCCAGCAGCCGTACAGGGGGCGATATCTATGGCTACACCTTC; CDR3aa: CASSRTGGDIYGYTF
v_gene: TRBV28; j_gene: TRBJ1-5; abundance: NA; d_gene: NA; CDR3nt: TGTGCCAGCAGTTTTCAGGGAGGTGTGAGCAATCAGCCCCAGCATTTT; CDR3aa: CASSFQGGVSNQPQHF
v_gene: TRBV5-4; j_gene: TRBJ2-3; abundance: NA; d_gene: TRBD1; CDR3nt: TGTGCCAGCAGCAATGAGGGACAGAGACGCACAGATACGCAGTATTTT; CDR3aa: CASSNEGQRRTDTQYF
v_gene: TRBV7-9; j_gene: TRBJ2-4; abundance: once; d_gene: NA; CDR3nt: TGTGCCAGCAGCTTAGGGGCCCCTAACATTCAGTACTTC; CDR3aa: CASSLGAPNIQYF
v_gene: TRBV10-3; j_gene: TRBJ1-2; abundance: few; d_gene: NA; CDR3nt: TGTGCCATCAGCGCGTCTCCTGGTCGTAACTATGGCTACACCTTC; CDR3aa: CAISASPGRNYGYTF